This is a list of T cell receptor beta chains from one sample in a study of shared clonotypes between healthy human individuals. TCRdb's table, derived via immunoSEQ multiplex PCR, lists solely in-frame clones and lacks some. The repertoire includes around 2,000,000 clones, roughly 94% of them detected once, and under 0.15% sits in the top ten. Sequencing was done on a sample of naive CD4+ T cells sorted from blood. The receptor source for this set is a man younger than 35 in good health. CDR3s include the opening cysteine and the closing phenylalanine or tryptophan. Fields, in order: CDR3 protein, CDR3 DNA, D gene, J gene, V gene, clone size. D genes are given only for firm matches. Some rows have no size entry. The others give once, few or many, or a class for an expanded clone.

CDR3 protein: CASGRGQETQYF
CDR3 DNA: TGTGCCAGCGGCAGGGGCCAAGAGACCCAGTACTTC
D gene: .
J gene: TRBJ2-5
V gene: TRBV2
clone size: .

CDR3 protein: CAIGELSEQFF
CDR3 DNA: TGTGCCATCGGGGAGCTCAGTGAGCAGTTCTTC
D gene: .
J gene: TRBJ2-1
V gene: TRBV10-3
clone size: once

CDR3 protein: CASSESRQTGELFF
CDR3 DNA: TGTGCCAGCAGTGAATCGAGACAGACCGGGGAGCTGTTTTTT
D gene: .
J gene: TRBJ2-2
V gene: TRBV2
clone size: .

CDR3 protein: CASSPLGAANTGELFF
CDR3 DNA: TGTGCCAGCAGCCCCCTCGGGGCGGCGAACACCGGGGAGCTGTTTTTT
D gene: .
J gene: TRBJ2-2
V gene: TRBV2
clone size: .

CDR3 protein: CTSSRTPGPRQFF
CDR3 DNA: TGCACCAGCAGTCGAACGCCGGGACCGAGACAGTTCTTC
D gene: .
J gene: TRBJ2-1
V gene: TRBV1
clone size: once

CDR3 protein: CASSPGQASNQPQHF
CDR3 DNA: TGTGCCAGCAGCCCGGGACAGGCAAGCAATCAGCCCCAGCATTTT
D gene: TRBD1
J gene: TRBJ1-5
V gene: TRBV28
clone size: .

CDR3 protein: CASRYSLQRRSYNSPLHF
CDR3 DNA: TGTGCCAGCAGATACTCCCTGCAACGGAGGTCCTATAATTCACCCCTCCACTTT
D gene: .
J gene: TRBJ1-6
V gene: TRBV5-8
clone size: .

CDR3 protein: CASSANRGDTEAFF
CDR3 DNA: TGTGCCAGCAGCGCCAACAGGGGTGACACTGAAGCTTTCTTT
D gene: TRBD1
J gene: TRBJ1-1
V gene: TRBV7-2
clone size: .

CDR3 protein: CASSINRGETQYF
CDR3 DNA: TGTGCCAGCAGCATCAACAGGGGAGAGACCCAGTACTTC
D gene: TRBD1
J gene: TRBJ2-5
V gene: TRBV7-6
clone size: .

CDR3 protein: CASSNSNQPQHF
CDR3 DNA: TGTGCCAGCAGCAATAGCAATCAGCCCCAGCATTTT
D gene: .
J gene: TRBJ1-5
V gene: TRBV28
clone size: few

CDR3 protein: CAIMAGETYNEQFF
CDR3 DNA: TGTGCCATCATGGCGGGAGAGACCTACAATGAGCAGTTCTTC
D gene: TRBD2
J gene: TRBJ2-1
V gene: TRBV10-3
clone size: .

CDR3 protein: CASSLDRVDYNEQFF
CDR3 DNA: TGCGCCAGCAGCTTAGACAGGGTGGACTACAATGAGCAGTTCTTC
D gene: TRBD1
J gene: TRBJ2-1
V gene: TRBV5-1
clone size: .

CDR3 protein: CASRETEQIGELFF
CDR3 DNA: TGTGCCAGCAGGGAGACAGAACAAATCGGGGAGCTGTTTTTT
D gene: .
J gene: TRBJ2-2
V gene: TRBV2
clone size: .

CDR3 protein: CASSTGQGSTQPQHF
CDR3 DNA: TGCGCCAGCAGCACCGGACAGGGTTCTACTCAGCCCCAGCATTTT
D gene: TRBD1
J gene: TRBJ1-5
V gene: TRBV4-1
clone size: .

CDR3 protein: CASSFVQGDPSYTF
CDR3 DNA: TGTGCCAGCAGCTTCGTACAGGGCGACCCATCCTACACCTTC
D gene: .
J gene: TRBJ1-2
V gene: TRBV7-2
clone size: .

CDR3 protein: CSVSTGRNEKLFF
CDR3 DNA: TGCAGCGTTTCGACAGGGCGTAATGAAAAACTGTTTTTT
D gene: TRBD1
J gene: TRBJ1-4
V gene: TRBV29-1
clone size: .

CDR3 protein: CASSPLRGLAGWDEQFF
CDR3 DNA: TGTGCCAGCAGCCCATTACGGGGACTAGCGGGATGGGATGAGCAGTTCTTC
D gene: TRBD2
J gene: TRBJ2-1
V gene: TRBV7-2
clone size: .

CDR3 protein: CASVPGTPGYEQYF
CDR3 DNA: TGTGCTAGTGTCCCCGGGACCCCGGGCTACGAGCAGTACTTC
D gene: .
J gene: TRBJ2-7
V gene: TRBV12-5
clone size: .